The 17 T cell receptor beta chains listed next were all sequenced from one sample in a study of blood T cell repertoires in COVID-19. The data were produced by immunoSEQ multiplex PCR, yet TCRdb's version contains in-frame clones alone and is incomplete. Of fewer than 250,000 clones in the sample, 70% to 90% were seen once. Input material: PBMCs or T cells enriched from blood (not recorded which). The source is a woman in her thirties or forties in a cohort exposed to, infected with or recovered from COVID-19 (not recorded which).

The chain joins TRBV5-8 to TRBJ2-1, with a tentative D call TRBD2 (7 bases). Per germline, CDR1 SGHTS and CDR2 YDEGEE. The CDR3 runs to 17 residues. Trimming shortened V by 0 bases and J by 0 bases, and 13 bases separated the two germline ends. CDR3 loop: CASSLVEGGGSYNEQFF. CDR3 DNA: TGTGCCAGCAGCTTGGTGGAGGGGGGGGGCTCCTACAATGAGCAGTTCTTC.

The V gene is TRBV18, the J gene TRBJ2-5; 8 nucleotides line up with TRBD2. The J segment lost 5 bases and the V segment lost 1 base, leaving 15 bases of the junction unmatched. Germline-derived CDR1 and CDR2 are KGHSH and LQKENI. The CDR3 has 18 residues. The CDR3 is CASSPRLVSGITGETQYF. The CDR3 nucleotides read TGTGCCAGCTCACCACGTCTTGTTAGCGGGATCACGGGGGAGACCCAGTACTTC.

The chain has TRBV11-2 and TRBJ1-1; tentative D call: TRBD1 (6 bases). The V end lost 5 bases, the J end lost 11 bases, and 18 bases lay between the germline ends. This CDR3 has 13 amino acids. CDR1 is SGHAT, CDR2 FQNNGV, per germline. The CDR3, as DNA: TGTGCCAGCAGCCCCGGGGGGGGCCGAGGGGCTTTCTTT. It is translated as CASSPGGGRGAFF.

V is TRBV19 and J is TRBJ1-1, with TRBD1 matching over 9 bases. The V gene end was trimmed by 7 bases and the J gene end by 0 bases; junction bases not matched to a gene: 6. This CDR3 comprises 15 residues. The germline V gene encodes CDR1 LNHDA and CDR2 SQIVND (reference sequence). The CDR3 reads CASTPDRGMNTEAFF. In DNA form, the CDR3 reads TGTGCCAGTACCCCGGACAGGGGCATGAACACTGAAGCTTTCTTT.

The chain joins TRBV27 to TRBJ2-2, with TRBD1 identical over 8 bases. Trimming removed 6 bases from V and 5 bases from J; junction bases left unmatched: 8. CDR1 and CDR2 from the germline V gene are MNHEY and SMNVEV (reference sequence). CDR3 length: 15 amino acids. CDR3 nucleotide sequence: TGTGCCAGCAGACCCGGACAGGGTTTTACCGGGGAGCTGTTTTTT. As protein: CASRPGQGFTGELFF.

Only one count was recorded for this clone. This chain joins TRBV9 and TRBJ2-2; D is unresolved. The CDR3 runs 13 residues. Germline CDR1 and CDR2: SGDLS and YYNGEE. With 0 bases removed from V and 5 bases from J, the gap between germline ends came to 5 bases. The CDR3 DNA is TGTGCCAGCAGCGTAGATCTGACCGGGGAGCTGTTTTTT. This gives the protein CASSVDLTGELFF. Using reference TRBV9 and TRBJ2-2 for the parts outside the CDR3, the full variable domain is DSGVTQTPKHLITATGQRVTLRCSPRSGDLSVYWYQQSLDQGLQFLIQYYNGEERAKGNILERFSAQQFPDLHSELNLSSLELGDSALYFCASSVDLTGELFFGEGSRLTVL.

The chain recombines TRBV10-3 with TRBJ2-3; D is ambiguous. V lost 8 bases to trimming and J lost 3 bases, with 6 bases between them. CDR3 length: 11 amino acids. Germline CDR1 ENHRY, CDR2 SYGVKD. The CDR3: CAISSTDTQYF. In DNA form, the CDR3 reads TGTGCCATCTCTAGTACAGATACGCAGTATTTT.

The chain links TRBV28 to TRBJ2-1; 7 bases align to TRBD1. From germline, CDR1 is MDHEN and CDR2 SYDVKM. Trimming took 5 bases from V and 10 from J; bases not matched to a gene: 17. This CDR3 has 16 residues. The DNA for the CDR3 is TGTGCCAGCAGTCCCCTCAGTCGACAGGGCCCCGAAGAGCAGTTCTTC. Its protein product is CASSPLSRQGPEEQFF.

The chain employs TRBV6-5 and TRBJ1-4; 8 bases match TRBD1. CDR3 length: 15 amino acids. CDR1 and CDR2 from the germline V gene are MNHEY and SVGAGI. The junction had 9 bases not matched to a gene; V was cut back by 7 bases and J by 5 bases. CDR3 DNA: TGTGCCAGCATCATCGGACAGGGATTCAATGAAAAACTGTTTTTT. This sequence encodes CASIIGQGFNEKLFF.

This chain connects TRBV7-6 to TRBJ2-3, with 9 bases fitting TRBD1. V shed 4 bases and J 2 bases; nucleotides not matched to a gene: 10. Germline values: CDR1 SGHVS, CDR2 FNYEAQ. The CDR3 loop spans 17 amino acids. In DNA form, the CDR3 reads TGTGCCAGCAGCTCCACCGTAGGGACAGGGTACACAGATACGCAGTATTTT. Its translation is CASSSTVGTGYTDTQYF.

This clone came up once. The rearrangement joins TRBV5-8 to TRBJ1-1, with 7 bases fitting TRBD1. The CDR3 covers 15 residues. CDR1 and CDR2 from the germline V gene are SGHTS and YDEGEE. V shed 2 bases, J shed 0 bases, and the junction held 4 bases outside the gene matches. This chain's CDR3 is CASSFPGTVNTEAFF. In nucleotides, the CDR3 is TGTGCCAGCAGCTTCCCCGGGACAGTGAACACTGAAGCTTTCTTT.

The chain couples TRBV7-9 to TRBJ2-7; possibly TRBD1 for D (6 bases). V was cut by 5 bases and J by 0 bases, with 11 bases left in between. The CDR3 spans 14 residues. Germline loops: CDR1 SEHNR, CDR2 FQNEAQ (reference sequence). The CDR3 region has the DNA TGTGCCAGCAGCCCCTGGGACACCTCCTACGAGCAGTACTTC. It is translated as CASSPWDTSYEQYF.

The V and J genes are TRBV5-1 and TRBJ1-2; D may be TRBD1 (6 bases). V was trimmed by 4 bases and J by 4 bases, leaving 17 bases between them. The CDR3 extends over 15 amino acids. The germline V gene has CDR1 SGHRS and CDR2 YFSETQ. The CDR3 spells CASSDIGQYLYGYTF. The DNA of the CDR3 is TGCGCCAGCAGCGACATCGGACAGTACCTCTATGGCTACACCTTC.

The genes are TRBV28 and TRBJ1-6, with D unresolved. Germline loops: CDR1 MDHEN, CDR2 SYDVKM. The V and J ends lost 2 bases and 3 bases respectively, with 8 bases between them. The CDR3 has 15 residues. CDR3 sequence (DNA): TGTGCCAGCAGTTTAGGCTCAGACTATAATTCACCCCTCCACTTT. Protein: CASSLGSDYNSPLHF.

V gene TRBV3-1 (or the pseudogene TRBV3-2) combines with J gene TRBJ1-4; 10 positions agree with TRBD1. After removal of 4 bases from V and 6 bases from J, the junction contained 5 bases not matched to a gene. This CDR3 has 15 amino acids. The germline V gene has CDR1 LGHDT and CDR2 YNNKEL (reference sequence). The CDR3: CASSLDRGLYEKLFF. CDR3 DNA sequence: TGTGCCAGCAGCCTAGACAGGGGGCTGTATGAAAAACTGTTTTTT.

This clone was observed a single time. CDR3 sequence reads: CASSQSVPLKQYF. The CDR3 nucleotides are TGCGCCAGCAGTCAATCCGTCCCACTTAAACAGTACTTC. The chain links TRBV23-1 to TRBJ2-7; no firm D call. TRBV23-1 counts as an open reading frame of uncertain function. The ends were cut back, 0 bases at V and 10 bases at J, with 13 bases in the middle. The CDR3 runs 13 residues.

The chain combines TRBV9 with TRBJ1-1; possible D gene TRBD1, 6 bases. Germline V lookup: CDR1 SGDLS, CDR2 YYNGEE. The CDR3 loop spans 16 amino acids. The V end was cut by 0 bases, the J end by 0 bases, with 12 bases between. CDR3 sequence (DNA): TGTGCCAGCAGCGTAGGCGGACAGAGGATGAACACTGAAGCTTTCTTT. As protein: CASSVGGQRMNTEAFF.